This T cell receptor (beta chain) was sequenced in a study of T cell responses to AZD1222 COVID-19 vaccine. The study, taken as a whole, reports: It was only a handful of AZD1222 recipients who were seropositive at baseline. Clonal diversity may have been underestimated, and the donors were mostly white British, with more females than males.

V lost 3 bases and J lost 5; bases outside the gene matches: 20. Germline V CDR1 and CDR2: SGHRS, YFSETQ. The CDR3 runs to 19 residues. Details on this clone: The antigen is undetermined.

Libraries were prepared by immunoSEQ multiplex PCR; TCRdb keeps only in-frame clonotypes and omits some of them. The data show 45,000 to 65,000 clones, approximately 86% seen once. The sample was peripheral blood, taken 28 days after the second AZD1222 dose. The chain combines TRBV5-1 with TRBJ2-1; 7 nucleotides align to TRBD2. The receptor was isolated from an adult who received the AZD1222 COVID-19 vaccine. For the CDR3, the DNA is TGCGCCAGCAGCTCACCGAGATCCGGGACTAACGTCCTCCACAATGAGCAGTTCTTC. It encodes CASSSPRSGTNVLHNEQFF.